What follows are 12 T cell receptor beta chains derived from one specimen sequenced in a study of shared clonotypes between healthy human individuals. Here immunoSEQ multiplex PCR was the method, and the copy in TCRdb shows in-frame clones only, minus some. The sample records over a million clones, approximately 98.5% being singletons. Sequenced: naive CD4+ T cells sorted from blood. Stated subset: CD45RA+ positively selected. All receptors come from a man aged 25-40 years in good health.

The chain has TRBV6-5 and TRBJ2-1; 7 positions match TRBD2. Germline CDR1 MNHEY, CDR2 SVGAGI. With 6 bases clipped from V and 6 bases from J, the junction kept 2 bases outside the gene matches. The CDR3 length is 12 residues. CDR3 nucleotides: TGTGCCAGCAGGCGGGAGTTCAATGAGCAGTTCTTC. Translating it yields CASRREFNEQFF.

This CDR3 reads CASRLAGALDTQYF. The CDR3 nucleotides read TGTGCCAGTAGACTAGCGGGAGCGCTAGATACGCAGTATTTT. The rearrangement links TRBV19 to TRBJ2-3; 11 bases are shared with TRBD2. The CDR3 loop spans 14 amino acids. Germline V gene lookup returns CDR1 LNHDA and CDR2 SQIVND (reference sequence). Trimming at V came to 6 bases and at J to 5 bases, leaving 4 bases not matched to a gene. Based on the CDR3 plus reference TRBV19 and TRBJ2-3, the full variable domain is DGGITQSPKYLFRKEGQNVTLSCEQNLNHDAMYWYRQDPGQGLRLIYYSQIVNDFQKGDIAEGYSVSREKKESFPLTVTSAQKNPTAFYLCASRLAGALDTQYFGPGTRLTVL.

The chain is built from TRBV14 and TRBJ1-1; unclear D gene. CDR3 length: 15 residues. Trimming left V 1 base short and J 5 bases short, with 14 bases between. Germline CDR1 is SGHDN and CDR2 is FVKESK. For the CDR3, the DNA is TGTGCCAGCAGCCAAGTTGAGGGTTTGCGGACTGAAGCTTTCTTT. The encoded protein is CASSQVEGLRTEAFF. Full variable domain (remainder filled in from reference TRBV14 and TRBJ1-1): EAGVTQFPSHSVIEKGQTVTLRCDPISGHDNLYWYRRVMGKEIKFLLHFVKESKQDESGMPNNRFLAERTGGTYSTLKVQPAELEDSGVYFCASSQVEGLRTEAFFGQGTRLTVV.

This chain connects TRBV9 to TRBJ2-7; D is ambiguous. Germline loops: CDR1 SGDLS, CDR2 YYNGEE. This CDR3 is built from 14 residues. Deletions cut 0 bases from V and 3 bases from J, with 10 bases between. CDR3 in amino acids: CASSVDARDYEQYF. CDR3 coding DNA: TGTGCCAGCAGCGTAGACGCAAGGGACTACGAGCAGTACTTC.

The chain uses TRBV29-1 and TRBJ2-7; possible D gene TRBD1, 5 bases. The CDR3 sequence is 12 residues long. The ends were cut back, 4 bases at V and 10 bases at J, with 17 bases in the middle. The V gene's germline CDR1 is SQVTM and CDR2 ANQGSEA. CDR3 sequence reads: CSVAAQGSPQYF. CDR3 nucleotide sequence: TGCAGCGTTGCCGCGCAGGGTTCTCCTCAGTACTTC.

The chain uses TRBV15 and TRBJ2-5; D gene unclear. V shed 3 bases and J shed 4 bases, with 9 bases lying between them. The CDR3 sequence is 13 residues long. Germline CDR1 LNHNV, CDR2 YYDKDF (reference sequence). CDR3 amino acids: CATSSPGRETQYF. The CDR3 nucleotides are TGTGCCACCAGCAGTCCCGGACGAGAGACCCAGTACTTC.

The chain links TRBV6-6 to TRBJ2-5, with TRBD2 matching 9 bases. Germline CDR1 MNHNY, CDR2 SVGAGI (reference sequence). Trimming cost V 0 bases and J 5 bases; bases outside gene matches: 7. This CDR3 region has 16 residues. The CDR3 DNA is TGTGCCAGCAGTTACTCTAGCGGGAGTGGGGGGGAGACCCAGTACTTC. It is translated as CASSYSSGSGGETQYF.

CDR3 sequence: CASSSMAMRDTGELFF. The CDR3 DNA reads TGTGCCAGCAGCTCCATGGCAATGAGGGACACCGGGGAGCTGTTTTTT. V is TRBV5-4 and J is TRBJ2-2; TRBD2 might be the D (5 bases). Germline V gives CDR1 SGHNT, CDR2 YYREEE (reference sequence). V lost 3 bases and J lost 3, with 15 bases in between. The CDR3 is 16 residues long.

CDR3 DNA sequence: TGTGCCAGCAGCCGTTCCGGGACGGACTACGAGCAGTACTTC. Translating gives CASSRSGTDYEQYF. The chain is built from TRBV6-1 and TRBJ2-7; D tentatively fits TRBD1 or TRBD2 (5 bases each). Germline V gene lookup returns CDR1 MNHNS and CDR2 SASEGT. CDR3 size: 14 residues. V was shortened by 6 bases and J by 3 bases, with 15 bases between the two germline ends.

In DNA form, the CDR3 reads TGCGCCAGCAGCGCCGGGACTAGTCCAGATACGCAGTATTTT. Translation gives CASSAGTSPDTQYF. This sequence joins TRBV10-2 and TRBJ2-3; TRBD2 aligns across 8 bases. The CDR3 length is 14 residues. Looked up from germline, CDR1 is WSHSY and CDR2 is SAAADI. The ends lost 6 bases at V and 4 bases at J; junction bases unmatched: 6.

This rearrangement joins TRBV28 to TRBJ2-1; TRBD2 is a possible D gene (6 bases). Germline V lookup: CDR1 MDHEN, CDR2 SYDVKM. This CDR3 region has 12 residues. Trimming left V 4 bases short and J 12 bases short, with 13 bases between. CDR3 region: CASSSPGEAQFF. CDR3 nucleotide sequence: TGTGCCAGCAGTTCCCCGGGGGAAGCGCAGTTCTTC.

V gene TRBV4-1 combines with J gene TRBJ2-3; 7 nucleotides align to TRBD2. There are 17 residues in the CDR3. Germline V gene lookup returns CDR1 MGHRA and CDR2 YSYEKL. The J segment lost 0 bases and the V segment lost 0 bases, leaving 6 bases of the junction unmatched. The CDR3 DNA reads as TGCGCCAGCAGCCAAGAGGGGGGGAGATCTAGCACAGATACGCAGTATTTT. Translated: CASSQEGGRSSTDTQYF.